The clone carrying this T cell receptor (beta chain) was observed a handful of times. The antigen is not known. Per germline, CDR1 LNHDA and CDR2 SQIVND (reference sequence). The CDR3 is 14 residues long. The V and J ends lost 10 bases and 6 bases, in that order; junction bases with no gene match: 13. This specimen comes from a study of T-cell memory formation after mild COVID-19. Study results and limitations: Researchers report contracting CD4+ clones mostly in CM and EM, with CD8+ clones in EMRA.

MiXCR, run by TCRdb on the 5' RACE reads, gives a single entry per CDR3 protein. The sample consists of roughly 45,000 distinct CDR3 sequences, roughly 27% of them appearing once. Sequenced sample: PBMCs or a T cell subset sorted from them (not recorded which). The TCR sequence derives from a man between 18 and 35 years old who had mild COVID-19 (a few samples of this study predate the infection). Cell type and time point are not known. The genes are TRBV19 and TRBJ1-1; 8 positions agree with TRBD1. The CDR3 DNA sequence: TGTGCCACTCGACAGGGGCCGCAACCACCTGAAGCTTTCTTT. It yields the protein CATRQGPQPPEAFF.